This T cell receptor (beta chain) was profiled in a study of T cell changes during pregnancy in multiple sclerosis. Clones were read by immunoSEQ multiplex PCR, and TCRdb kept only the in-frame ones, dropping some. The data contain more than 10,000 clones, around 88% of them singletons. This clone qualifies as medium-sized. The CDR3 has 15 residues. J was trimmed by 6 bases and V by 7 bases; bases with no gene match: 10. Germline loops: CDR1 LNHDA, CDR2 SQIVND (reference sequence). V and J are TRBV19 and TRBJ2-1, with 9 bases identical to TRBD1. The starting material was CD8+ T cells from peripheral blood mononuclear cells, obtained in the second trimester of pregnancy. The sequence derives from a female donor in good health, enrolled as a control in a pregnancy study. CDR3 in amino acids: CASTRSGTGFNEQFF. CDR3 nucleotide sequence: TGTGCCAGTACCAGATCTGGGACAGGGTTCAATGAGCAGTTCTTC.